Here is one T cell receptor (beta chain) with its context. Its antigen is not known. The data are from a study of cytomegalovirus exposure and HLA in healthy donors. Broader study findings: It was in a later analysis that TCR association rates were seen to vary by HLA locus, highest for DRB1 and lowest for HLA-C. In a later analysis, most CMV-associated TCR beta chains appeared HLA-restricted.

V gave up 4 bases and J gave up 1 base; unmatched junction bases: 4. Germline-derived CDR1 and CDR2 are SGHRS and YFSETQ. The length of the CDR3 is 15 residues. The PCR was carried out with 60 Vbeta primers and 13 Jbeta primers. TCRdb's copy holds only in-frame clones and misses some; the assay was immunoSEQ multiplex PCR. The sample shows about 250,000 clones, about 80% of them seen only once. V gene TRBV5-1 combines with J gene TRBJ2-2; 7 bases match TRBD2. The clonotype originates from a girl aged 2 to 10 in good health and CMV-seronegative. Sequencing input: PBMCs. CDR3 loop: CASSTGLLNTGELFF. CDR3 sequence (DNA): TGCGCCAGCAGCACGGGACTACTGAACACCGGGGAGCTGTTTTTT.